A selection of T cell receptor beta chains follows, all from one sample in a study of CD8 T cells in Susac syndrome. TCRdb re-called the immunoSEQ multiplex PCR reads through MiXCR, storing one row per CDR3 protein. Of 75,000 to 95,000 distinct CDR3 sequences in the sample, around 90% were seen once. The sequenced material came from CD8+ T cells from PBMCs. The origin of the receptors is a human donor with multiple sclerosis. CDR3s include the opening cysteine and the closing phenylalanine or tryptophan. A D gene is named only where the DNA matches it firmly. Size is stated for part of the rows, as once, few or many counts, or as a class when the clone is expanded.

v_call: TRBV7-9; clone_size: -; d_call: TRBD1; j_call: TRBJ2-5; cdr3_aa: CASSLGLTGLETQYF; cdr3_nt: TGTGCCAGCAGCTTAGGTTTGACAGGGCTGGAGACCCAGTACTTC
v_call: TRBV6-2/TRBV6-3; clone_size: -; d_call: TRBD1; j_call: TRBJ2-2; cdr3_aa: CASSPLIPGQITGELFF; cdr3_nt: TGTGCCAGCAGCCCCCTCATTCCGGGACAGATCACCGGGGAGCTGTTTTTT
v_call: TRBV14; clone_size: -; d_call: -; j_call: TRBJ2-3; cdr3_aa: CASSQDVGNPQYF; cdr3_nt: TGTGCCAGCAGCCAAGACGTAGGGAATCCGCAGTATTTT
v_call: TRBV2; clone_size: -; d_call: -; j_call: TRBJ2-3; cdr3_aa: CASRTDTQYF; cdr3_nt: TGTGCCAGCAGAACAGATACGCAGTATTTT
v_call: TRBV28; clone_size: once; d_call: TRBD2; j_call: TRBJ2-5; cdr3_aa: CASSSRTSGGLQETQYF; cdr3_nt: TGTGCCAGCAGTTCTCGGACTAGCGGGGGGCTGCAGGAGACCCAGTACTTC
v_call: TRBV12-3/TRBV12-4; clone_size: -; d_call: -; j_call: TRBJ2-7; cdr3_aa: CASSSRTGWYEQYF; cdr3_nt: TGTGCCAGCAGTTCCCGTACAGGGTGGTACGAGCAGTACTTC
v_call: TRBV7-2; clone_size: once; d_call: TRBD1; j_call: TRBJ2-7; cdr3_aa: CASSSWTGSLGEQYF; cdr3_nt: TGTGCCAGCAGCTCTTGGACAGGGAGTTTGGGTGAGCAGTACTTC
v_call: TRBV29-1; clone_size: -; d_call: -; j_call: TRBJ2-3; cdr3_aa: CSVLGELSTDTQYF; cdr3_nt: TGCAGCGTTCTGGGGGAGCTGAGCACAGATACGCAGTATTTT
v_call: TRBV7-9; clone_size: -; d_call: TRBD1; j_call: TRBJ2-5; cdr3_aa: CASSTGQGQETQYF; cdr3_nt: TGTGCCAGCAGTACGGGACAGGGGCAGGAGACCCAGTACTTC
v_call: TRBV14; clone_size: -; d_call: TRBD1; j_call: TRBJ1-2; cdr3_aa: CASRDRGSGDYGYTF; cdr3_nt: TGTGCCAGCCGGGACAGGGGATCGGGGGACTATGGCTACACCTTC
v_call: TRBV13; clone_size: -; d_call: -; j_call: TRBJ2-5; cdr3_aa: CASSEEGPGETQYF; cdr3_nt: TGTGCCAGCTCAGAGGAGGGGCCTGGAGAGACCCAGTACTTC
v_call: TRBV4-3; clone_size: -; d_call: -; j_call: TRBJ1-2; cdr3_aa: CASSAGFQGYGYTF; cdr3_nt: TGCGCCAGCAGTGCAGGGTTTCAGGGCTATGGCTACACCTTC
v_call: TRBV6-5; clone_size: -; d_call: -; j_call: TRBJ2-1; cdr3_aa: CASSRGVLSYNEQFF; cdr3_nt: TGTGCCAGCAGCAGGGGTGTTCTCTCCTACAATGAGCAGTTCTTC
v_call: TRBV18; clone_size: -; d_call: TRBD2; j_call: TRBJ2-7; cdr3_aa: CASSPEGLAGAYEQYF; cdr3_nt: TGTGCCAGCTCACCAGAGGGACTAGCGGGGGCCTACGAGCAGTACTTC
v_call: TRBV7-3; clone_size: -; d_call: -; j_call: TRBJ1-1; cdr3_aa: CASSLNNGPEKGPNTEAFF; cdr3_nt: TGTGCCAGCAGCTTAAATAATGGTCCGGAAAAAGGCCCCAACACTGAAGCTTTCTTT
v_call: TRBV7-3; clone_size: -; d_call: TRBD1; j_call: TRBJ1-5; cdr3_aa: CASSLIRDRDHNQPQHF; cdr3_nt: TGTGCCAGCAGCTTAATCAGGGACAGGGACCACAATCAGCCCCAGCATTTT
v_call: TRBV5-4; clone_size: once; d_call: -; j_call: TRBJ2-7; cdr3_aa: CASSYVGDKGLYEQYF; cdr3_nt: TGTGCCAGCAGCTATGTGGGGGACAAAGGACTCTACGAGCAGTACTTC
v_call: TRBV6-2/TRBV6-3; clone_size: -; d_call: -; j_call: TRBJ2-3; cdr3_aa: CASSGDTQYF; cdr3_nt: TGTGCCAGCAGTGGAGATACGCAGTATTTT
v_call: TRBV19; clone_size: -; d_call: TRBD1; j_call: TRBJ2-6; cdr3_aa: CASRGTVSGANVLTF; cdr3_nt: TGTGCCAGTAGGGGGACAGTCTCTGGGGCCAACGTCCTGACTTTC
v_call: TRBV24-1; clone_size: -; d_call: -; j_call: TRBJ2-7; cdr3_aa: CATTQRAETRVQKDEQYF; cdr3_nt: TGTGCCACCACCCAAAGAGCAGAAACACGGGTCCAGAAGGACGAGCAGTACTTC
v_call: TRBV30; clone_size: -; d_call: -; j_call: TRBJ1-2; cdr3_aa: CAWSRDFRTTQHYGYTF; cdr3_nt: TGTGCCTGGAGCCGGGACTTTCGAACGACCCAACACTATGGCTACACCTTC
v_call: TRBV7-9; clone_size: -; d_call: TRBD1; j_call: TRBJ1-2; cdr3_aa: CASSPPPGQGVRGYTF; cdr3_nt: TGTGCCAGCAGCCCCCCCCCGGGACAGGGAGTTCGAGGCTACACCTTC